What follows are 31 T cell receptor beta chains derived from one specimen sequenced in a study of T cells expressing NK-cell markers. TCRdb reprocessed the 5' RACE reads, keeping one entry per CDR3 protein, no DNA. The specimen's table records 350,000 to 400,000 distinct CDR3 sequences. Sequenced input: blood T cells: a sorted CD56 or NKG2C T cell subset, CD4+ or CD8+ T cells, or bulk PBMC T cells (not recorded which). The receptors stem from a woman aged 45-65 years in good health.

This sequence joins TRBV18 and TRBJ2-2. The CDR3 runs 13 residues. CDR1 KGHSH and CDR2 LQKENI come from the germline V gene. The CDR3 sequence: CASSPPITGELFF.

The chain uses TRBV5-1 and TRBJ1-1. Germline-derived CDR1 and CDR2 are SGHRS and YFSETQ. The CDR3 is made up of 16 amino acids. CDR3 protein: CASSLDRPSLNTEAFF.

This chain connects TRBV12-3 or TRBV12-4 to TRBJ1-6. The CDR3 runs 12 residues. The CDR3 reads CASGIRGSPLHF.

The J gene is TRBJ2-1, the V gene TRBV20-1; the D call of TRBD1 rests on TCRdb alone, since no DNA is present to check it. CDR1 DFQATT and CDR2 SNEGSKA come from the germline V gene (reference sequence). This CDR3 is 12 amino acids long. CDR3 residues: CSASLRGENHFF.

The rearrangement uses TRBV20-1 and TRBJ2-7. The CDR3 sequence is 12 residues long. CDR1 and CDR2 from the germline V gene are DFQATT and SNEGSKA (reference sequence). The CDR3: CSAGRTSHEQYF.

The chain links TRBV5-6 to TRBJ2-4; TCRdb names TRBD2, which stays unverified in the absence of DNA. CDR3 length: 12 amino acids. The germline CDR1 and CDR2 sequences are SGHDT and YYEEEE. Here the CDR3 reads CASSLLAGWMYF.

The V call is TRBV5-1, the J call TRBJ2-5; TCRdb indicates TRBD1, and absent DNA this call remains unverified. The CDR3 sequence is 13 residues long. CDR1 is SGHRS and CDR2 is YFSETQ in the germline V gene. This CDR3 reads CASNPVGGGTQYF.

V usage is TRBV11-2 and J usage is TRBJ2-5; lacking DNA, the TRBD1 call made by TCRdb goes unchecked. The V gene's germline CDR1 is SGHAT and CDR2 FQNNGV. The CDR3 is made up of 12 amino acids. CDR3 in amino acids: CASLGQRETQYF. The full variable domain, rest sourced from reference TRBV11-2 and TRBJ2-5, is EAGVAQSPRYKIIEKRQSVAFWCNPISGHATLYWYQQILGQGPKLLIQFQNNGVVDDSQLPKDRFSAERLKGVDSTLKIQPAKLEDSAVYLCASLGQRETQYFGPGTRLLVL.

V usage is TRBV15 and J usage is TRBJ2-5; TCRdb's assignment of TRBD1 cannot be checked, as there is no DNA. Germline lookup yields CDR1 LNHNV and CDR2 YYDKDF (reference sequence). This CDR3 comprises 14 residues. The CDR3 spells CATSRGDREETQYF.

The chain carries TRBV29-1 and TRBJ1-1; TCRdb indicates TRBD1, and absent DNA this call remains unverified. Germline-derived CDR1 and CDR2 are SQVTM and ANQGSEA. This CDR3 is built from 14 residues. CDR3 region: CSVRPQSPNTEAFF.

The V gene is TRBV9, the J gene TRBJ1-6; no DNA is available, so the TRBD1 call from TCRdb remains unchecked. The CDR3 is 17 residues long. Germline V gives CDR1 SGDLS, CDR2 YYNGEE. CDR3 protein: CASSVEGGRGYNSPLHF.

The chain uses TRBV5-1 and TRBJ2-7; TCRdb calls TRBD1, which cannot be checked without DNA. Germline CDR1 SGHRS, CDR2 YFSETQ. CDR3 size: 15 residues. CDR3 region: CASSLGAGQGYEQYF.

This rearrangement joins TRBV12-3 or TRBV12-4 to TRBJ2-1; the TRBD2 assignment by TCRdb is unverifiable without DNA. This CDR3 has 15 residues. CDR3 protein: CASSPSGRGYNEQFF.

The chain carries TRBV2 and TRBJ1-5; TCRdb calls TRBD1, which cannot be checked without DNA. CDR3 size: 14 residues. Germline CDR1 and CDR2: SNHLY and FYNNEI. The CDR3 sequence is CASTPGQANQPQHF.

CDR3 sequence: CASSHMPPSGTYEQYF. The chain joins TRBV7-9 to TRBJ2-7; the TRBD2 assignment by TCRdb is unverifiable without DNA. Looked up from germline, CDR1 is SEHNR and CDR2 is FQNEAQ (reference sequence). The CDR3 consists of 16 residues.

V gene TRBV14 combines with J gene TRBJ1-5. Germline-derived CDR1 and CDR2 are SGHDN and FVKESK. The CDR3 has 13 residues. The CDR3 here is CASSQESGTVQHF. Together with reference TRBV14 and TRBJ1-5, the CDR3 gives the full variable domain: EAGVTQFPSHSVIEKGQTVTLRCDPISGHDNLYWYRRVMGKEIKFLLHFVKESKQDESGMPNNRFLAERTGGTYSTLKVQPAELEDSGVYFCASSQESGTVQHFGDGTRLSIL.

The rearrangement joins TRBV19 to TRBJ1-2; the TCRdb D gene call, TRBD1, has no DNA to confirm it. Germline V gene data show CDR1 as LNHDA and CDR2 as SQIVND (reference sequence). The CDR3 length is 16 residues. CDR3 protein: CASSILSKDRDYGYTF. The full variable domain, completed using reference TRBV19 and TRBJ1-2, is DGGITQSPKYLFRKEGQNVTLSCEQNLNHDAMYWYRQDPGQGLRLIYYSQIVNDFQKGDIAEGYSVSREKKESFPLTVTSAQKNPTAFYLCASSILSKDRDYGYTFGSGTRLTVV.

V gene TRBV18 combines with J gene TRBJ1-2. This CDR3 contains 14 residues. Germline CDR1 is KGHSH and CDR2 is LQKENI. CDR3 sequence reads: CASSHGTWDYGYTF.

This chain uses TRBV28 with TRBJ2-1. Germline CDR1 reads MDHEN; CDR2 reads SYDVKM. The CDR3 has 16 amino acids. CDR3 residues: CASSYKVNLPEDEQFF.

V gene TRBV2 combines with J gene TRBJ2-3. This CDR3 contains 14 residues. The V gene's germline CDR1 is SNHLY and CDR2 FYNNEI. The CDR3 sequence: CASSDRRATDTQYF.

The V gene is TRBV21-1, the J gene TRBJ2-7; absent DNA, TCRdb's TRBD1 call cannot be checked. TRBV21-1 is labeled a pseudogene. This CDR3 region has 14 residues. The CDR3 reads CASSKVPGAYEQYF.

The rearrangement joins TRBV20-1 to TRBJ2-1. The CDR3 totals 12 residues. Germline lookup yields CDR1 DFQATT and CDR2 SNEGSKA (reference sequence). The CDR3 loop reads CSAREVGNEQFF.

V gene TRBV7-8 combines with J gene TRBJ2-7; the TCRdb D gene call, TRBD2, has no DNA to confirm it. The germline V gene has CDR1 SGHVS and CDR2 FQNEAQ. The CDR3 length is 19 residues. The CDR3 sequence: CASSLLEEVTGTSRPEQYF.

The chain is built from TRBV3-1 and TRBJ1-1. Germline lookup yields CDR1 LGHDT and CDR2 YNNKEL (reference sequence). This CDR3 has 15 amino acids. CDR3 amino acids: CASSQAWGAGTEAFF.

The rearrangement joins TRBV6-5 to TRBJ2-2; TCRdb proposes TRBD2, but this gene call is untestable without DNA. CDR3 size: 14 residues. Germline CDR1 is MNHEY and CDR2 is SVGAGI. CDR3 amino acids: CASSLTSVTGELFF.

CDR3 in amino acids: CASSPQGRRTGELFF. The chain links TRBV12-3 or TRBV12-4 to TRBJ2-2; TCRdb proposes TRBD1, but this gene call is untestable without DNA. The CDR3 runs to 15 residues.

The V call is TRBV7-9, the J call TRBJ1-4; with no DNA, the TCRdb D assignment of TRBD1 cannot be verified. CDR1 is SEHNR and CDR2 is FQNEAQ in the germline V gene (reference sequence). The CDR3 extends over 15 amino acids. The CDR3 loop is CASSLAGQGNEKLFF.

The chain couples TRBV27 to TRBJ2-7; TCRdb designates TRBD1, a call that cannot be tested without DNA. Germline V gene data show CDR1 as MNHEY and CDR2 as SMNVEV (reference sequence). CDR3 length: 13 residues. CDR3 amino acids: CASSWGGHYEQYF.

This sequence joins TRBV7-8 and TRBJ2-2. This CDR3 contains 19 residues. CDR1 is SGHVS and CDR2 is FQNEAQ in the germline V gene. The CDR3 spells CASSSIETSGYTNTGELFF.

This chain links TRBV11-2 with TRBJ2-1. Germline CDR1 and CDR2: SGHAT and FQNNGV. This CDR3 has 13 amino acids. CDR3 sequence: CASSLLASDEQFF. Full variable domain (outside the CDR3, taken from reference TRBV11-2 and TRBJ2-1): EAGVAQSPRYKIIEKRQSVAFWCNPISGHATLYWYQQILGQGPKLLIQFQNNGVVDDSQLPKDRFSAERLKGVDSTLKIQPAKLEDSAVYLCASSLLASDEQFFGPGTRLTVL.

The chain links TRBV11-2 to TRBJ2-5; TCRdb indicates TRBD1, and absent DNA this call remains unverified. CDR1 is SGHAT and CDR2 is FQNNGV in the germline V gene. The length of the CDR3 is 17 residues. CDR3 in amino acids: CASSFFHPRGLGETQYF.